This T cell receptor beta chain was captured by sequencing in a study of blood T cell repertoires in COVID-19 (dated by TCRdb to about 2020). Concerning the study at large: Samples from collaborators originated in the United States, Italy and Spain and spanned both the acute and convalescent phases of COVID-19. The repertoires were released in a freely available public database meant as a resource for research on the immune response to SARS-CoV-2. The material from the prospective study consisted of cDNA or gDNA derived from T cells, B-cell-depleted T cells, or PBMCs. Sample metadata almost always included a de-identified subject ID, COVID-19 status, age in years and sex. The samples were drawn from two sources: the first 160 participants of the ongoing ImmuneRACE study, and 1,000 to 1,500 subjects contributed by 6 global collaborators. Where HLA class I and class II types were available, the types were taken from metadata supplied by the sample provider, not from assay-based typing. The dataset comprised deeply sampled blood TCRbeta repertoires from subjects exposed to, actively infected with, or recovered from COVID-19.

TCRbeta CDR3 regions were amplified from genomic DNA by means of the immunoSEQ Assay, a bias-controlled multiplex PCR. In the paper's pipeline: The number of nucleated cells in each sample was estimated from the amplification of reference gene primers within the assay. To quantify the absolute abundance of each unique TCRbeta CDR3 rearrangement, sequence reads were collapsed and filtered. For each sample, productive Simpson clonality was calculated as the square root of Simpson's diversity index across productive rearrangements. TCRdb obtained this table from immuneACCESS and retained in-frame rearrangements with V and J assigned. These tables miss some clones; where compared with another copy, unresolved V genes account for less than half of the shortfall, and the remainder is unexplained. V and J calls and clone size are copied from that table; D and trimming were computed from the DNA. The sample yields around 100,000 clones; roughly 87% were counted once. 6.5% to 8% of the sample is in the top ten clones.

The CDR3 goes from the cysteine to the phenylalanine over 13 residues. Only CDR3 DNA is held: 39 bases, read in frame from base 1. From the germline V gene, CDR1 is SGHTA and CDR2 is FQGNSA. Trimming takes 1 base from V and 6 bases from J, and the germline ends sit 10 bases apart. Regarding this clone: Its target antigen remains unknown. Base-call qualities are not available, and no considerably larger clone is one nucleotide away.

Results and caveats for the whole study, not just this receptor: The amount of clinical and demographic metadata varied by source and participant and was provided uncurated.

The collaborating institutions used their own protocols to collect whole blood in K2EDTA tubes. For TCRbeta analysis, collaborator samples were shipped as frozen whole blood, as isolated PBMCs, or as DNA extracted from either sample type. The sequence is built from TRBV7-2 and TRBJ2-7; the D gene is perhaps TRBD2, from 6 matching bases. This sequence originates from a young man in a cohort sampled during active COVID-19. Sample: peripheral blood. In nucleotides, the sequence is TGTGCCAGCAGCTTAGTCGGAGGGAGCGAGCAGTACTTC. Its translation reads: CASSLVGGSEQYF.